What follows is one T cell receptor (beta chain) and its context. Antigen: not known. The data originate from a study of T cells in Graves' hyperthyroidism and ophthalmopathy. Study conclusions and caveats: Appearing also in blood were most of the thyroid clonotypes expanded above 0.001.

The CDR3 runs to 12 residues. Trimming removed 1 base from V and 7 bases from J, with 2 bases in between. In germline, CDR1 is WSHSY, CDR2 SAAADI. RNA transcripts provided the source from which TCR beta CDR3 regions were amplified. Carried out on the TCR CDR3, a first-round RT-PCR used the HTBI primer set. TCRdb processed the multiplex PCR reads anew with MiXCR; each CDR3 protein has one entry. Here the sample spans a few hundred thousand distinct CDR3 sequences, 13% to 15% being singletons. The source is a woman aged 60-70 years with Graves' ophthalmopathy. The gene calls are TRBV10-2 and TRBJ1-6; D not certain. The sample comprised blood. In DNA, the CDR3 is TGCGCCAGCAGTGAGTTAAATTCACCCCTCCACTTT. Its protein is CASSELNSPLHF.